The 21 T cell receptor beta chains below were found in one sample sequenced in a study of T cell responses to AZD1222 COVID-19 vaccine. Some clones are missing from TCRdb's copy, which holds only in-frame ones; the method was immunoSEQ multiplex PCR. The sample contains some 84,000 clones, roughly nine tenths of which appear only once. The specimen comprised peripheral blood, sampled 28 days after the second AZD1222 dose. The receptors originated from an adult who received the AZD1222 COVID-19 vaccine.

This clone was observed once. DNA for the CDR3: TGCGCCAGCAGCCTGGACAGGACCAATTCACCCCTCCACTTT. It codes for CASSLDRTNSPLHF. The chain links TRBV5-1 to TRBJ1-6, with TRBD1 identical over 7 bases. Germline V gene sequence: CDR1 SGHRS, CDR2 YFSETQ. The CDR3 has 14 amino acids. V shed 4 bases and J 7 bases; nucleotides not matched to a gene: 5.

The rearrangement uses TRBV28 and TRBJ2-5; 9 bases align to TRBD2. With V trimmed by 4 bases and J by 1 base, 7 bases remained unmatched. This CDR3 contains 16 residues. Per the germline V gene, CDR1 is MDHEN and CDR2 is SYDVKM. DNA for the CDR3: TGTGCCAGCAGTTACCAGGGACTAGCTATCCAAGAGACCCAGTACTTC. It translates to CASSYQGLAIQETQYF.

V gene TRBV7-2 combines with J gene TRBJ2-5; 15 nucleotides line up with TRBD2. Germline V gene sequence: CDR1 SGHTA, CDR2 FQGNSA. The CDR3 spans 15 residues. The V segment lost 5 bases and the J segment 10 bases; nucleotides outside the gene matches: 8. The DNA for the CDR3 is TGTGCCAGCAGCCCGGGACTAGCGGGGGGTTTGGGCCAGTACTTC. Its translation: CASSPGLAGGLGQYF.

CDR3 region: CASSKGTGEYQPQHF. The CDR3, as DNA: TGTGCCAGCAGTAAGGGGACAGGGGAATATCAGCCCCAGCATTTT. The J gene is TRBJ1-5, the V gene TRBV6-2 or TRBV6-3; 10 bases fit TRBD1. The germline CDR1 and CDR2 sequences are MNHEY and SVGEGT. The junction had 6 bases not matched to a gene; V was cut back by 5 bases and J by 5 bases. CDR3 length: 15 amino acids.

The CDR3 nucleotides are TGTGCCAGCAGCTTAACTGTCGGCTATAATTCACCCCTCCACTTT. This encodes CASSLTVGYNSPLHF. The chain recombines TRBV11-2 with TRBJ1-6; D remains ambiguous. Between the trimmed V and J ends, which lost 2 bases and 3 bases, there was a span of 8 bases. Germline lookup yields CDR1 SGHAT and CDR2 FQNNGV. The CDR3 length is 15 residues.

The chain joins TRBV12-3 or TRBV12-4 to TRBJ2-7; D not certain. The CDR3 is 13 residues long. The V end lost 1 base, the J end lost 3 bases, and 7 bases lay between the germline ends. The DNA for the CDR3 is TGTGCCAGCAGTTTAGATTGGGGCTACGAGCAGTACTTC. Its translation is CASSLDWGYEQYF.

V and J are TRBV15 and TRBJ1-2; 7 bases are shared with TRBD1. Germline V gives CDR1 LNHNV, CDR2 YYDKDF (reference sequence). Trimming cost V 6 bases and J 2 bases; bases outside gene matches: 12. The CDR3 is 16 amino acids. CDR3 nucleotides: TGTGCCACCAGAATCGGACAGGCGAGGACGAACTATGGCTACACCTTC. This codes for CATRIGQARTNYGYTF. Looking up the rest from reference TRBV15 and TRBJ1-2 gives the full variable domain: DAMVIQNPRYQVTQFGKPVTLSCSQTLNHNVMYWYQQKSSQAPKLLFHYYDKDFNNEADTPDNFQSRRPNTSFCFLDIRSPGLGDTAMYLCATRIGQARTNYGYTFGSGTRLTVV.

This clone was detected once. The V and J genes are TRBV7-2 and TRBJ2-5; 9 bases are shared with TRBD2. The CDR3 spans 15 residues. Germline V gene lookup returns CDR1 SGHTA and CDR2 FQGNSA. V was pared by 2 bases and J by 2 bases, with 3 bases of the junction left unmatched. The CDR3 here is CASSLYSGGQETQYF. As DNA, the CDR3 is TGTGCCAGCAGCTTATATAGCGGGGGTCAAGAGACCCAGTACTTC.

This sequence joins TRBV29-1 and TRBJ1-1; 10 nucleotides match TRBD1. The CDR3 runs 14 residues. J was trimmed by 3 bases and V by 4 bases; bases with no gene match: 5. Germline CDR1 and CDR2: SQVTM and ANQGSEA. Written as DNA, the CDR3 is TGCAGCGTTGTCGACAGGGGGCGATACACTGAAGCTTTCTTT. Its translation: CSVVDRGRYTEAFF.

The V call is TRBV4-2, the J call TRBJ1-6, with a tentative D call TRBD1 (5 bases). V gave up 0 bases and J gave up 9 bases, with 12 bases separating them. CDR3 length: 15 amino acids. Germline CDR1 LGHNA, CDR2 YNFKEQ. The CDR3 here is CASSQDGGLVSPLHF. Written as DNA, the CDR3 is TGTGCCAGCAGCCAAGATGGGGGATTAGTTTCACCCCTCCACTTT.

The J gene is TRBJ1-3, the V gene TRBV7-6, with a weak D call TRBD1 (5 bases). The CDR3 length is 18 residues. Trimming pared 1 base from V and 0 bases from J, leaving 16 bases between. Germline CDR1 SGHVS, CDR2 FNYEAQ. Here the CDR3 DNA reads TGTGCCAGCAGCTTAGGCGGAGCCCCGGGGGTCTCTGGAAACACCATATATTTT. Protein sequence: CASSLGGAPGVSGNTIYF.

J is TRBJ2-1 and V is TRBV7-2, with 8 bases identical to TRBD2. The V gene end was trimmed by 6 bases and the J gene end by 6 bases; junction bases not matched to a gene: 7. CDR1 is SGHTA and CDR2 is FQGNSA in the germline V gene. CDR3 length equals 14 residues. The CDR3 coding sequence is TGTGCCAGCAGGATGGGGCGGGGGGCCAATGAGCAGTTCTTC. It codes for CASRMGRGANEQFF.

The V and J genes are TRBV15 and TRBJ2-1; TRBD2 aligns across 8 bases. CDR3 length equals 15 residues. Germline CDR1 LNHNV, CDR2 YYDKDF (reference sequence). V lost 3 bases, J lost 9 bases, and 10 bases stayed unmatched. The CDR3, as DNA: TGTGCCACCAGCAGTGCTTTGTCGGGGGGGAGTGAGCAGTTCTTC. Translating gives CATSSALSGGSEQFF.

V is TRBV7-8 and J is TRBJ1-1, with TRBD1 identical over 10 bases. CDR1 SGHVS and CDR2 FQNEAQ come from the germline V gene. The V segment lost 3 bases and the J segment 6 bases; nucleotides outside the gene matches: 7. The CDR3 is 15 residues long. The CDR3 nucleotides are TGTGCCAGCAGCTTTGGGACAGGGGTCAGACCTGAAGCTTTCTTT. Translated: CASSFGTGVRPEAFF.

V gene TRBV6-5 combines with J gene TRBJ1-1; D ambiguous. The CDR3 contains 13 residues. The germline V gene has CDR1 MNHEY and CDR2 SVGAGI. V was shortened by 8 bases and J by 7 bases, with 17 bases between the two germline ends. CDR3 nucleotide sequence: TGTGCCAGCGAATTCCCGCGAGGCAGTGAAGCTTTCTTT. It is translated as CASEFPRGSEAFF.

V and J are TRBV28 and TRBJ2-7; 13 bases line up with TRBD2. CDR1 is MDHEN and CDR2 is SYDVKM in the germline V gene. Unmatched junction bases numbered 5, after V lost 6 bases and J lost 6 bases. The CDR3 has 14 amino acids. CDR3 protein: CASRSGTSGVEQYF. CDR3 coding DNA: TGTGCCAGCAGGTCCGGGACTAGCGGGGTCGAGCAGTACTTC.

The chain links TRBV9 to TRBJ1-6, with D possibly being TRBD1 (6 bases). The CDR3 covers 15 residues. Germline V gene lookup returns CDR1 SGDLS and CDR2 YYNGEE. Trimming pared 4 bases from V and 2 bases from J, leaving 10 bases between. The CDR3 is CASSQTGAYNSPLHF. CDR3 in DNA: TGTGCCAGCAGCCAGACAGGAGCCTATAATTCACCCCTCCACTTT. Combining the CDR3 with reference TRBV9 and TRBJ1-6 gives the whole variable domain DSGVTQTPKHLITATGQRVTLRCSPRSGDLSVYWYQQSLDQGLQFLIQYYNGEERAKGNILERFSAQQFPDLHSELNLSSLELGDSALYFCASSQTGAYNSPLHFGNGTRLTVT.

Only a few counts were recorded for this clone. V gene TRBV5-1 combines with J gene TRBJ1-1, with D hard to call. Trimming cost V 2 bases and J 1 base, with 12 bases left between them. CDR1 is SGHRS and CDR2 is YFSETQ in the germline V gene. This CDR3 has 15 residues. The chain's CDR3 is CASSLVRRQNTEAFF. The CDR3 DNA reads TGCGCCAGCAGCTTAGTCCGTCGACAGAACACTGAAGCTTTCTTT. The full variable domain, in which reference TRBV5-1 and TRBJ1-1 provide the parts outside the CDR3, is KAGVTQTPRYLIKTRGQQVTLSCSPISGHRSVSWYQQTPGQGLQFLFEYFSETQRNKGNFPGRFSGRQFSNSRSEMNVSTLELGDSALYLCASSLVRRQNTEAFFGQGTRLTVV.

The gene calls are TRBV29-1 and TRBJ1-2; D is unresolved. Germline V gene sequence: CDR1 SQVTM, CDR2 ANQGSEA. Trimming took 2 bases from V and 8 from J, leaving 12 bases between them. CDR3 size: 12 residues. The CDR3 protein is CSVEKPDGGYTF. In DNA form, the CDR3 reads TGCAGCGTTGAAAAGCCTGACGGGGGCTACACCTTC.

The chain couples TRBV7-8 to TRBJ1-6, with 7 bases aligning to TRBD1. V shed 6 bases, J shed 0 bases, and the junction held 8 bases outside the gene matches. The CDR3 spans 17 residues. CDR1 is SGHVS, CDR2 FQNEAQ, per germline. DNA for the CDR3: TGTGCCAGCAGACCGCGAGGGGGCAGCTCCTATAATTCACCCCTCCACTTT. This encodes CASRPRGGSSYNSPLHF.

V is TRBV9 and J is TRBJ2-5; TRBD2 matches 11 bases. The germline V gene has CDR1 SGDLS and CDR2 YYNGEE. J was trimmed by 5 bases and V by 3 bases; bases with no gene match: 6. This CDR3 is 15 amino acids long. The DNA for the CDR3 is TGTGCCAGCAGCGCGCCTAGCGGGGGGAGGGAGACCCAGTACTTC. Translation gives CASSAPSGGRETQYF.